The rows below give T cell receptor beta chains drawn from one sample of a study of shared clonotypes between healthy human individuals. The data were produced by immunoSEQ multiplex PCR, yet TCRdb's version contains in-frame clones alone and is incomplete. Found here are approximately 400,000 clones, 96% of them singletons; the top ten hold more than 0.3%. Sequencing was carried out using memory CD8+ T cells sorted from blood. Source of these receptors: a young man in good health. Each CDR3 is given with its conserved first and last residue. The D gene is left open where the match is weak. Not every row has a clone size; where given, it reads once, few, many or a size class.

cdr3_nt: TGTGCCAGCAGCACTTACCGGGACGGATTTAATCAGCCCCAGCATTTT; cdr3_aa: CASSTYRDGFNQPQHF; clone_size: -; j_call: TRBJ1-5; cdr3_length: 16; d_call: -; v_call: TRBV7-8
cdr3_nt: TGTGCCACCGCAAGGCGTAGGACTAGCGGGAGGGATGACACAGATACGCAGTATTTT; cdr3_aa: CATARRRTSGRDDTDTQYF; clone_size: -; j_call: TRBJ2-3; cdr3_length: 19; d_call: TRBD2; v_call: TRBV2
cdr3_nt: TGCAGTGCTAGGGACGCCAGGCCGTATTTT; cdr3_aa: CSARDARPYF; clone_size: -; j_call: TRBJ1-1; cdr3_length: 10; d_call: -; v_call: TRBV20-1
cdr3_nt: TGTGCCAGCAGGCCCGACAGACTAGCGGCCACAGGTAATGAGCAGTTCTTC; cdr3_aa: CASRPDRLAATGNEQFF; clone_size: -; j_call: TRBJ2-1; cdr3_length: 17; d_call: TRBD2; v_call: TRBV2
cdr3_nt: TGTGCCAGTAGTATACTAGCGGGAGACGTCAGGGAGCTGTTTTTT; cdr3_aa: CASSILAGDVRELFF; clone_size: -; j_call: TRBJ2-2; cdr3_length: 15; d_call: TRBD2; v_call: TRBV19
cdr3_nt: TGTGCCAGCTCACCCAACCCGACTAGCGGGATTAGGAATGAGCAGTTCTTC; cdr3_aa: CASSPNPTSGIRNEQFF; clone_size: once; j_call: TRBJ2-1; cdr3_length: 17; d_call: TRBD2; v_call: TRBV18
cdr3_nt: TGCGCCAGCAGGCAATACAGGACAACTAATGAAAAACTGTTTTTT; cdr3_aa: CASRQYRTTNEKLFF; clone_size: -; j_call: TRBJ1-4; cdr3_length: 15; d_call: -; v_call: TRBV5-1
cdr3_nt: TGCAGTGCTAGAGACGCAAACATTCAGTACTTC; cdr3_aa: CSARDANIQYF; clone_size: -; j_call: TRBJ2-4; cdr3_length: 11; d_call: -; v_call: TRBV20-1
cdr3_nt: TGCGCCAGCAGCTTGGAGGGGAGGGGCGCCCGGGAGACCCAGTACTTC; cdr3_aa: CASSLEGRGARETQYF; clone_size: -; j_call: TRBJ2-5; cdr3_length: 16; d_call: TRBD2; v_call: TRBV5-1
cdr3_nt: TGTGCCAGTCGAGGGGGCGGGAGGGCCAATGAGCAGTTCTTC; cdr3_aa: CASRGGGRANEQFF; clone_size: -; j_call: TRBJ2-1; cdr3_length: 14; d_call: TRBD2; v_call: TRBV19
cdr3_nt: TGTGCCAGCAGTTTAGGTGGCGGGAGATACAATGAGCAGTTCTTC; cdr3_aa: CASSLGGGRYNEQFF; clone_size: -; j_call: TRBJ2-1; cdr3_length: 15; d_call: TRBD2; v_call: TRBV27
cdr3_nt: TGCAGCGTTGGGCATCCTAACTATGGCTACACCTTC; cdr3_aa: CSVGHPNYGYTF; clone_size: -; j_call: TRBJ1-2; cdr3_length: 12; d_call: -; v_call: TRBV29-1
cdr3_nt: TGTGCCAGCAGCTTCCGGGACAGGGGCCACACTGAAGCTTTCTTT; cdr3_aa: CASSFRDRGHTEAFF; clone_size: -; j_call: TRBJ1-1; cdr3_length: 15; d_call: TRBD1; v_call: TRBV13
cdr3_nt: TGTGCCAGCAGTACGAACCGACAGGCGGTAGGGTATGGCTACACCTTC; cdr3_aa: CASSTNRQAVGYGYTF; clone_size: -; j_call: TRBJ1-2; cdr3_length: 16; d_call: -; v_call: TRBV27
cdr3_nt: TGTGCCAGCAGTACGGTCGAGGGATTTCACGATACGCAGTATTTT; cdr3_aa: CASSTVEGFHDTQYF; clone_size: -; j_call: TRBJ2-3; cdr3_length: 15; d_call: -; v_call: TRBV27
cdr3_nt: TGTGCCAGCTGGGGACAGGGAAGGACTGAAGCTTTCTTT; cdr3_aa: CASWGQGRTEAFF; clone_size: -; j_call: TRBJ1-1; cdr3_length: 13; d_call: TRBD1; v_call: TRBV27
cdr3_nt: TGCGCCAGCAGCCCACCTAGCGGAACCTACGAGCAGTACTTC; cdr3_aa: CASSPPSGTYEQYF; clone_size: -; j_call: TRBJ2-7; cdr3_length: 14; d_call: TRBD2; v_call: TRBV5-1
cdr3_nt: TGTGCCAGCAGCAAAGGGACAGGGAACACCGGGGAGCTGTTTTTT; cdr3_aa: CASSKGTGNTGELFF; clone_size: -; j_call: TRBJ2-2; cdr3_length: 15; d_call: -; v_call: TRBV21-1
cdr3_nt: TGTGCCAGCAGTTACGCCGGAGGGACCGGGGAGCTGTTTTTT; cdr3_aa: CASSYAGGTGELFF; clone_size: -; j_call: TRBJ2-2; cdr3_length: 14; d_call: -; v_call: TRBV6-5
cdr3_nt: TGTGCCAGCAGCTTAGTGGCTGGCGGGATGGGCTCCTACAATGAGCAGTTCTTC; cdr3_aa: CASSLVAGGMGSYNEQFF; clone_size: -; j_call: TRBJ2-1; cdr3_length: 18; d_call: -; v_call: TRBV7-2
cdr3_nt: TGTGCCAGCAGCTTACTAGCGGGAGGGTCCTACGAGCAGTACTTC; cdr3_aa: CASSLLAGGSYEQYF; clone_size: -; j_call: TRBJ2-7; cdr3_length: 15; d_call: TRBD2; v_call: TRBV7-2
cdr3_nt: TGTGCCAGCAGCCTTAGCGGGAGTAGCACAGATACGCAGTATTTT; cdr3_aa: CASSLSGSSTDTQYF; clone_size: -; j_call: TRBJ2-3; cdr3_length: 15; d_call: TRBD2; v_call: TRBV2
cdr3_nt: TGTGCCAGCAGCTTTGGACTAAGGGGGACACACGGGGAGCTGTTTTTT; cdr3_aa: CASSFGLRGTHGELFF; clone_size: -; j_call: TRBJ2-2; cdr3_length: 16; d_call: -; v_call: TRBV5-4
cdr3_nt: TGTGCCAGCAGTGAAGCCCAGACAGGGGACACTGAAGCTTTCTTT; cdr3_aa: CASSEAQTGDTEAFF; clone_size: -; j_call: TRBJ1-1; cdr3_length: 15; d_call: TRBD1; v_call: TRBV2
cdr3_nt: TGTGCCAGCACCCACCCAGGCACAGATACGCAGTATTTT; cdr3_aa: CASTHPGTDTQYF; clone_size: once; j_call: TRBJ2-3; cdr3_length: 13; d_call: -; v_call: TRBV28
cdr3_nt: TGTGCCAGCAGACCCGTGGGGGGCATCCCCGGGGAGCTGTTTTTT; cdr3_aa: CASRPVGGIPGELFF; clone_size: -; j_call: TRBJ2-2; cdr3_length: 15; d_call: -; v_call: TRBV6-5
cdr3_nt: TGTGCCAGCAGATTTACCGGGACAGGGAACACAGATACGCAGTATTTT; cdr3_aa: CASRFTGTGNTDTQYF; clone_size: -; j_call: TRBJ2-3; cdr3_length: 16; d_call: TRBD1; v_call: TRBV5-4
cdr3_nt: TGTGCCAGCAGTCGTACGAGGGGGAATCAGCCCCAGCATTTT; cdr3_aa: CASSRTRGNQPQHF; clone_size: -; j_call: TRBJ1-5; cdr3_length: 14; d_call: -; v_call: TRBV28
cdr3_nt: TGTGCCAGTAGTATGGACAGGGGGTCAGCAACTAATGAAAAACTGTTTTTT; cdr3_aa: CASSMDRGSATNEKLFF; clone_size: -; j_call: TRBJ1-4; cdr3_length: 17; d_call: TRBD1; v_call: TRBV19
cdr3_nt: TGCGCCAGCAGCTTGGCCCGTGGCGGCAATGAGCAGTTCTTC; cdr3_aa: CASSLARGGNEQFF; clone_size: -; j_call: TRBJ2-1; cdr3_length: 14; d_call: -; v_call: TRBV5-1
cdr3_nt: TGTGCCAGCAGCCCGGACAGAACGAATCAGCCCCAGCATTTT; cdr3_aa: CASSPDRTNQPQHF; clone_size: -; j_call: TRBJ1-5; cdr3_length: 14; d_call: -; v_call: TRBV11-2
cdr3_nt: TGTGCCAGCACGAGATATATGGGGGCTGTTAGTGGGGCCAACGTCCTGACTTTC; cdr3_aa: CASTRYMGAVSGANVLTF; clone_size: -; j_call: TRBJ2-6; cdr3_length: 18; d_call: -; v_call: TRBV2
cdr3_nt: TGTGCCAGCAGTGACCCAGGGGGGGGGACTAATGAAAAACTGTTTTTT; cdr3_aa: CASSDPGGGTNEKLFF; clone_size: -; j_call: TRBJ1-4; cdr3_length: 16; d_call: TRBD1; v_call: TRBV2
cdr3_nt: TGCAGTGCCATCCAGGAGACCCAGTACTTC; cdr3_aa: CSAIQETQYF; clone_size: -; j_call: TRBJ2-5; cdr3_length: 10; d_call: -; v_call: TRBV20-1
cdr3_nt: TGTGCCAGCAGCCGGACAGTAGCTTATCAGCCCCAGCATTTT; cdr3_aa: CASSRTVAYQPQHF; clone_size: -; j_call: TRBJ1-5; cdr3_length: 14; d_call: -; v_call: TRBV6-6
cdr3_nt: TGTGCCAGCAGTGAAGAATACGCTAGCGGGATAGCGGATACGCAGTATTTT; cdr3_aa: CASSEEYASGIADTQYF; clone_size: -; j_call: TRBJ2-3; cdr3_length: 17; d_call: TRBD2; v_call: TRBV6-1
cdr3_nt: TGTGCCAGCAGAATGACGACAGGGACAGATACGCAGTATTTT; cdr3_aa: CASRMTTGTDTQYF; clone_size: -; j_call: TRBJ2-3; cdr3_length: 14; d_call: TRBD1; v_call: TRBV2
cdr3_nt: TGTGCCAGCAGTTTATACCGAGTTGGGGGAGGGACAGGGGGCATTGAAGCTTTCTTT; cdr3_aa: CASSLYRVGGGTGGIEAFF; clone_size: -; j_call: TRBJ1-1; cdr3_length: 19; d_call: TRBD1; v_call: TRBV27
cdr3_nt: TGTGCCAGCAGCGGGGACAGGTACGAGCAGTACTTC; cdr3_aa: CASSGDRYEQYF; clone_size: -; j_call: TRBJ2-7; cdr3_length: 12; d_call: TRBD1; v_call: TRBV7-9
cdr3_nt: TGTGCCAGCAGCCCAGGGGACGCTTTTTCCTCCTACGAGCAGTACTTC; cdr3_aa: CASSPGDAFSSYEQYF; clone_size: -; j_call: TRBJ2-7; cdr3_length: 16; d_call: -; v_call: TRBV27
cdr3_nt: TGTGCCAGCAGTTTTGTCAGGGGTTACGAAAAACTGTTTTTT; cdr3_aa: CASSFVRGYEKLFF; clone_size: -; j_call: TRBJ1-4; cdr3_length: 14; d_call: -; v_call: TRBV28
cdr3_nt: TGTGCCAGCAGCTTTCAGCAGAGCGGGGAGCTGTTTTTT; cdr3_aa: CASSFQQSGELFF; clone_size: -; j_call: TRBJ2-2; cdr3_length: 13; d_call: -; v_call: TRBV11-2
cdr3_nt: TGTGCCAGCAGCGCAGGGGTCCGTGGCTACACCTTC; cdr3_aa: CASSAGVRGYTF; clone_size: -; j_call: TRBJ1-2; cdr3_length: 12; d_call: -; v_call: TRBV9
cdr3_nt: TGTGCCAGCAGCTTTATCGAGCGGGATAGCTCAGATACGCAGTATTTT; cdr3_aa: CASSFIERDSSDTQYF; clone_size: -; j_call: TRBJ2-3; cdr3_length: 16; d_call: TRBD2; v_call: TRBV28
cdr3_nt: TGTGCCAGCAGCTTAGTGGGTGTCGCCGCGGGTTGGTTCTTC; cdr3_aa: CASSLVGVAAGWFF; clone_size: -; j_call: TRBJ2-1; cdr3_length: 14; d_call: -; v_call: TRBV7-2
cdr3_nt: TGTGCCAGCAGCCACGGGGAGGGCCGAAGAGATACGCAGTATTTT; cdr3_aa: CASSHGEGRRDTQYF; clone_size: -; j_call: TRBJ2-3; cdr3_length: 15; d_call: TRBD2; v_call: TRBV14
cdr3_nt: TGTGCCAGCAGTGCTCGCCTAGCCAAAAACATTCAGTACTTC; cdr3_aa: CASSARLAKNIQYF; clone_size: once; j_call: TRBJ2-4; cdr3_length: 14; d_call: -; v_call: TRBV6-8
cdr3_nt: TGTGCCAGCAGCTACGATTGGATCCCACAGCCCAGTGTCGACAATGAGCAGTTCTTC; cdr3_aa: CASSYDWIPQPSVDNEQFF; clone_size: -; j_call: TRBJ2-1; cdr3_length: 19; d_call: -; v_call: TRBV5-5
cdr3_nt: TGTGCCTGGAGCCCGGGCTGGGGGAAGAATGAAAAACTGTTTTTT; cdr3_aa: CAWSPGWGKNEKLFF; clone_size: -; j_call: TRBJ1-4; cdr3_length: 15; d_call: -; v_call: TRBV30
cdr3_nt: TGTGCCAGCACCTCCCAAGGAGGGTCCACAGATACGCAGTATTTT; cdr3_aa: CASTSQGGSTDTQYF; clone_size: -; j_call: TRBJ2-3; cdr3_length: 15; d_call: -; v_call: TRBV2
cdr3_nt: TGTGCCAGTGGGACTAGCGGGAGGTTCTCCTACAATGAGCAGTTCTTC; cdr3_aa: CASGTSGRFSYNEQFF; clone_size: -; j_call: TRBJ2-1; cdr3_length: 16; d_call: TRBD2; v_call: TRBV7-9
cdr3_nt: TGTGCCAGCAGTGAGCGGGACGGATACACCGGGGAGCTGTTTTTT; cdr3_aa: CASSERDGYTGELFF; clone_size: -; j_call: TRBJ2-2; cdr3_length: 15; d_call: -; v_call: TRBV25-1